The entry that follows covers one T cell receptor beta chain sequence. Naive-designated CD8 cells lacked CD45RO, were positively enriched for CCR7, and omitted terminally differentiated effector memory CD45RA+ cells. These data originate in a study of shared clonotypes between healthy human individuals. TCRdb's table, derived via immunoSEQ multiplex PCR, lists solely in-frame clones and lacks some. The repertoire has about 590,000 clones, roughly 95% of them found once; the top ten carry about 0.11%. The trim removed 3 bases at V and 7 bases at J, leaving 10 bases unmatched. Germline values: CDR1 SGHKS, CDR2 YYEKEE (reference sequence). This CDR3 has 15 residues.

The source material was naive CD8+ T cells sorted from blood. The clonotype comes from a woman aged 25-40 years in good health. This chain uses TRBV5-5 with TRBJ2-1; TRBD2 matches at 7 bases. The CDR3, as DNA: TGTGCCAGCAGCTCGCTCCAGACAGCGGGGAATGAGCAGTTCTTC. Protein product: CASSSLQTAGNEQFF. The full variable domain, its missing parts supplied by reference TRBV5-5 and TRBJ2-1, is DAGVTQSPTHLIKTRGQQVTLRCSPISGHKSVSWYQQVLGQGPQFIFQYYEKEERGRGNFPDRFSARQFPNYSSELNVNALLLGDSALYLCASSSLQTAGNEQFFGPGTRLTVL.